This T cell receptor beta chain comes out of a study of T cell repertoires in aging, cancer and after chemotherapy. Across the whole study: Patients with glioblastoma brain tumors were sampled before and after temozolomide-based therapy.

Germline V lookup: CDR1 SGHDT, CDR2 YYEEEE. Trimming cost V 4 bases and J 8 bases, with 13 bases left between them. This CDR3 contains 13 residues. A mixed TRB-A/B primer pool amplified rearranged TRB by multiplex touch-down PCR. One entry per CDR3 protein, called by TCRdb with MiXCR from the multiplex PCR reads. In the table there are over a thousand distinct CDR3 sequences, around 25% of which are singletons. General study points: Compared with age-matched healthy donors, untreated hematological or solid cancer patients showed higher blood TCR clonality.

This clonotype is judged medium-sized. Its cognate antigen is unknown. Peripheral blood genomic DNA, not sorted cells or RNA, was the template. This chain uses TRBV5-6 with TRBJ2-1; tentatively, D is TRBD1 (5 bases). Specimen: blood. This clonotype was obtained from a human donor with a solid tumor. The CDR3 reads CASSLFVGHEQFF. CDR3 bases: TGTGCCAGCAGCCTTTTTGTGGGGCATGAGCAGTTCTTC.